This T cell receptor (beta chain) was captured in a study of shared clonotypes between healthy human individuals. This CDR3 spans 15 amino acids. Germline CDR1 and CDR2: SGHAT and FQNNGV. V shed 1 base and J 2 bases; nucleotides not matched to a gene: 4. The data were produced by immunoSEQ multiplex PCR, yet TCRdb's version contains in-frame clones alone and is incomplete. In the table there are under 650,000 clones, roughly 95% of which are singletons. The receptor comes from a woman aged 25 to 39 in good health. This rearrangement joins TRBV11-2 to TRBJ2-5, with 7 bases identical to TRBD2. Sequenced: naive CD4+ T cells sorted from blood. Stated subset: CD45RA+ positively selected. The CDR3 DNA reads as TGTGCCAGCAGCTTAGTAGCAGCGGGGCAAGAGACCCAGTACTTC. Translation gives CASSLVAAGQETQYF.